These T cell receptor beta chains were read from a single sample in a study of T cell responses to AZD1222 COVID-19 vaccine. Sequencing was performed with immunoSEQ multiplex PCR; in TCRdb, only in-frame clones are kept and a portion is missing. The sample holds about 140,000 clones, 85% to 95% seen once. The input for sequencing was peripheral blood, taken on day 0 of MenACWY control vaccination. The receptors here all came from an adult in good health. Each CDR3 is given with its conserved first and last residue. Each record gives: CDR3 protein, J gene, V gene.

cdr3_aa: CASSLTRTNTEAFF; j_call: TRBJ1-1; v_call: TRBV4-1
cdr3_aa: CASSFGVYEQYF; j_call: TRBJ2-7; v_call: TRBV28
cdr3_aa: CASSLQGDTQYF; j_call: TRBJ2-3; v_call: TRBV7-9
cdr3_aa: CASSPLGGDPNEKLFF; j_call: TRBJ1-4; v_call: TRBV28
cdr3_aa: CASSRHGNSPLHF; j_call: TRBJ1-6; v_call: TRBV12-3/TRBV12-4
cdr3_aa: CASRNRGLASTDTQYF; j_call: TRBJ2-3; v_call: TRBV2
cdr3_aa: CASRAGYEQYF; j_call: TRBJ2-7; v_call: TRBV6-6
cdr3_aa: CASSPLGTGAGANVLTF; j_call: TRBJ2-6; v_call: TRBV5-4
cdr3_aa: CATSRIDRGDEKLFF; j_call: TRBJ1-4; v_call: TRBV15
cdr3_aa: CAWTLGLSQETQYF; j_call: TRBJ2-5; v_call: TRBV30
cdr3_aa: CASTVQTDSNQPQHF; j_call: TRBJ1-5; v_call: TRBV19
cdr3_aa: CASSLVREGNTGELFF; j_call: TRBJ2-2; v_call: TRBV27
cdr3_aa: CASSQAWGSSGNTIYF; j_call: TRBJ1-3; v_call: TRBV4-3
cdr3_aa: CASRGVLGSGGGQPQHF; j_call: TRBJ1-5; v_call: TRBV28
cdr3_aa: CASSQTDRGREKLFF; j_call: TRBJ1-4; v_call: TRBV4-1
cdr3_aa: CASSSGLAGGQETQYF; j_call: TRBJ2-5; v_call: TRBV5-1
cdr3_aa: CASSQGGRHTEAFF; j_call: TRBJ1-1; v_call: TRBV3-1/TRBV3-2